The 8 T cell receptor beta chains below all came from one sample that was sequenced in a study of cytomegalovirus exposure and HLA in healthy donors. TCRdb's copy holds only in-frame clones and misses some; the assay was immunoSEQ multiplex PCR. The data show 150,000 to 200,000 clones, approximately 96% seen once. Sequencing used PBMCs. Every receptor here comes from a woman between 18 and 29 years old in good health and CMV-seronegative.

The chain carries TRBV6-6 and TRBJ1-1, with TRBD1 as a possible D gene (6 bases). Trimming shortened V by 7 bases and J by 6 bases, and 15 bases separated the two germline ends. CDR1 and CDR2 from the germline V gene are MNHNY and SVGAGI (reference sequence). This CDR3 spans 13 amino acids. CDR3 loop: CASIPGDGAEAFF. The CDR3, as DNA: TGTGCCAGCATTCCAGGGGACGGAGCTGAAGCTTTCTTT.

The chain joins TRBV19 to TRBJ2-1, with TRBD2 matching over 12 bases. The CDR3 runs 14 residues. CDR1 and CDR2 (germline): LNHDA, SQIVND (reference sequence). J lost 7 bases, V lost 4 bases, and 2 bases had no gene match. CDR3 nucleotides: TGTGCCAGTAGTAATGGACTAGCGGGGAATGAGCAGTTCTTC. This codes for CASSNGLAGNEQFF.

This clone was recorded only once. The rearrangement uses TRBV6-5 and TRBJ1-1; TRBD1 might be the D (5 bases). Germline loops: CDR1 MNHEY, CDR2 SVGAGI. The CDR3 length is 12 residues. V lost 7 bases, J lost 11 bases, and 17 bases lay in between. CDR3 sequence: CASIEQGLRAFF. In DNA, the CDR3 is TGTGCCAGCATTGAGCAGGGATTACGGGCTTTCTTT.

J is TRBJ2-7 and V is TRBV7-9, with 9 bases identical to TRBD2. V shed 1 base, J shed 1 base, and the junction held 5 bases outside the gene matches. The CDR3 is made up of 16 amino acids. CDR1 SEHNR and CDR2 FQNEAQ come from the germline V gene (reference sequence). CDR3 in amino acids: CASSLGLAGSSYEQYF. The CDR3 DNA sequence: TGTGCCAGCAGCTTAGGGCTAGCGGGGAGTTCCTACGAGCAGTACTTC.

V usage is TRBV29-1 and J usage is TRBJ2-1; 10 bases are a match to TRBD1. Germline V gene lookup returns CDR1 SQVTM and CDR2 ANQGSEA. V lost 1 base, J lost 5 bases, and 14 bases stayed unmatched. The CDR3 runs 18 residues. The CDR3 protein is CSVEGAVRQGAKDNEQFF. In DNA, the CDR3 is TGCAGCGTTGAAGGCGCGGTTAGACAGGGGGCCAAGGACAATGAGCAGTTCTTC.

A note on this clone: The same CDR3 can be traced to other DNA sequences in this sample. This chain connects TRBV20-1 to TRBJ2-7; 7 nucleotides match TRBD2. With 5 bases clipped from V and 6 bases from J, the junction kept 4 bases outside the gene matches. This CDR3 spans 11 amino acids. Germline lookup yields CDR1 DFQATT and CDR2 SNEGSKA (reference sequence). The CDR3: CSAGPGGEQYF. CDR3 DNA sequence: TGCAGTGCTGGACCGGGGGGCGAGCAGTACTTC.

In nucleotides, the CDR3 is TGTGCCAGCTCACAGGAGACAGGGAGGCATGATACGCAGTATTTT. It encodes CASSQETGRHDTQYF. The chain carries TRBV18 and TRBJ2-3; the D gene is possibly TRBD1 (7 bases). CDR1 and CDR2 from the germline V gene are KGHSH and LQKENI. This CDR3 has 15 residues. Trimming removed 4 bases at V and 6 bases at J, with 17 bases between.

This chain joins TRBV5-4 and TRBJ2-7; D possibly corresponds to TRBD2 (7 bases). The germline V gene has CDR1 SGHNT and CDR2 YYREEE (reference sequence). The length of the CDR3 is 16 residues. Trimming removed 4 bases from V and 0 bases from J, with 17 bases in between. The CDR3 spells CASSRGGGGDSYEQYF. The CDR3 bases are TGTGCCAGCAGCCGGGGCGGGGGCGGTGACTCCTACGAGCAGTACTTC.